The sequence of this T cell receptor beta chain was determined in a study of sequential checkpoint blockade in melanoma. Study as a whole: Each arm's sequence ended with maintenance nivolumab.

Treatment specified: randomized to nivolumab then ipilimumab (arm A) or the reverse (arm B). Patients had received no earlier DNA-damaging chemotherapy. Sorted cells were live CD3+CD8+, lacking CD19 and CD56, from PBMCs. Sample share makes this clone medium-sized (0.01 to 0.1%). Only in-frame clones appear in the TCRdb table, and some are missing; sequencing was by immunoSEQ multiplex PCR. Of fewer than 7,000 clones listed, around 50% are singletons. This CDR3 spans 15 amino acids. In germline, CDR1 is MGHRA, CDR2 YSYEKL. Trimming at V came to 3 bases and at J to 7 bases, leaving 11 bases not matched to a gene.

This receptor was obtained from a human donor with melanoma. The sequenced sample was CD8+ T cells sorted from blood (inferred from file names), obtained from a patient given nivolumab and ipilimumab in sequence. The chain combines TRBV4-1 with TRBJ2-7; 8 nucleotides match TRBD1. The CDR3 is CASSHGQGGPGEQYF. As DNA, the CDR3 is TGCGCCAGCAGCCACGGACAGGGAGGCCCCGGGGAGCAGTACTTC.